Listed below are T cell receptor beta chains from one sample, sequenced in a study of blood T cell repertoires in COVID-19. Profiling relied on immunoSEQ multiplex PCR, and the TCRdb table lists in-frame clones only, not all of them. The table shows some 390,000 clones, with 80% to 90% occurring only once. Sequencing was carried out using PBMCs or T cells enriched from blood (not recorded which). The receptor set was obtained from a man in his thirties or forties who had recovered from COVID-19. Both conserved end residues are part of each CDR3. A D gene is named only where the DNA matches it firmly. Not every row has a clone size; where given, it reads once, few, many or a size class.

clone_size	v_call	j_call	d_call	cdr3_nt	cdr3_aa
few	TRBV6-1	TRBJ1-6	TRBD1	TGTGCCAGCAGTGAGACGATCAGGGGGTACTCCTATAATTCACCCCTCCACTTT	CASSETIRGYSYNSPLHF
-	TRBV11-3	TRBJ2-3	TRBD1	TGTGCCAGCAGCATTGCCGGGACAGGGGGGGATACGCAGTATTTT	CASSIAGTGGDTQYF
-	TRBV5-5	TRBJ1-1	-	TGTGCCAGCAGTCATCCAGGGGCGGTTAACACTGAAGCTTTCTTT	CASSHPGAVNTEAFF
-	TRBV11-2	TRBJ2-7	TRBD2	TGTGCCAGCAGCCCCAGACCCCCGGGACTAGCGGGAGGGTCCTACGAGCAGTACTTC	CASSPRPPGLAGGSYEQYF
-	TRBV6-5	TRBJ1-1	-	TGTGCCAGCAGTCCGAGACAGCACACTGAAGCTTTCTTT	CASSPRQHTEAFF
-	TRBV6-5	TRBJ2-5	-	TGTGCCAGCGGAAGTGATTCCGCGGCCGAGACCCAGTACTTC	CASGSDSAAETQYF
-	TRBV28	TRBJ1-5	TRBD1	TGTGCCAGCAAAACAAGCGGGACAGGGTATCAGCCCCAGCATTTT	CASKTSGTGYQPQHF
-	TRBV2	TRBJ2-5	-	TGTGCCAGCAGTGAGAGCCCTGAGAGGGTGACCCAGTACTTC	CASSESPERVTQYF
-	TRBV18	TRBJ2-1	-	TGTGCCAGCTCACCAGTCTCAGAATACAATGAGCAGTTCTTC	CASSPVSEYNEQFF
-	TRBV30	TRBJ1-4	-	TGTGCCTGGTCCCCAGACAGTCATGAAAAACTGTTTTTT	CAWSPDSHEKLFF
-	TRBV24-1	TRBJ1-2	-	TGTGCCACCAGTGAAGAAGACAGGAGCTACACCTTC	CATSEEDRSYTF
once	TRBV4-1	TRBJ2-1	TRBD2	TGCGCCAGCAGCCAAGAAGTGGGCGGGAGGGCCCGTAATGAGCAGTTCTTC	CASSQEVGGRARNEQFF
once	TRBV28	TRBJ1-2	-	TGTGCCAGCAGTCGAGGTGGCTACACCTTC	CASSRGGYTF
-	TRBV7-2	TRBJ1-1	-	TGTGCCAGCTCCGCCCAGACAGTCGCCACTGAAGCTTTCTTT	CASSAQTVATEAFF
-	TRBV3-1/TRBV3-2	TRBJ2-2	-	TGTGCCAGCAGCGGAGGGACCGCTCGGCGGGGCACCGGGGAGCTGTTTTTT	CASSGGTARRGTGELFF
-	TRBV28	TRBJ2-1	-	TGTGCCAGCAGTTCAAAGGGGGTTTACAATGAGCAGTTCTTC	CASSSKGVYNEQFF
-	TRBV5-1	TRBJ2-3	TRBD2	TGCGCCAGCAGCTTATGGGGACTAGCGCCAGATACGCAGTATTTT	CASSLWGLAPDTQYF
-	TRBV5-1	TRBJ1-1	-	TGCGCCAGCAGCTTAGGACAGACCGCTGAAGCTTTCTTT	CASSLGQTAEAFF
-	TRBV28	TRBJ2-5	-	TGTGCCAGCAGTTTATCAGGGCCACAAGAGACCCAGTACTTC	CASSLSGPQETQYF
-	TRBV6-4	TRBJ2-1	TRBD1	TGTGCCAGCAGTAAAGACAGGGAGACGGAGCAGTTCTTC	CASSKDRETEQFF
-	TRBV29-1	TRBJ2-5	-	TGCAGCGTGAAACCGACAAGCCTACGGGAGACCCAGTACTTC	CSVKPTSLRETQYF
-	TRBV5-6	TRBJ2-1	-	TGTGCCAGCAGCTTGGTGGCAAGTGAGCAGTTCTTC	CASSLVASEQFF
-	TRBV28	TRBJ2-3	TRBD2	TGTGCCAGCAGTACCGAATTAGCGGGGGGGGGCACAGATACGCAGTATTTT	CASSTELAGGGTDTQYF
-	TRBV9	TRBJ2-2	-	TGTGCCAGCAGCGTAGAAGACATGAACACCGGGGAGCTGTTTTTT	CASSVEDMNTGELFF
-	TRBV2	TRBJ1-5	TRBD1	TGTGCCAGCAGTAGGGACAGTAATCAGCCCCAGCATTTT	CASSRDSNQPQHF
-	TRBV9	TRBJ2-3	TRBD2	TGTGCCAGCAGCCCCCGCCCCGGGGCTAGCGGGAGGCAAGATACGCAGTATTTT	CASSPRPGASGRQDTQYF
once	TRBV7-9	TRBJ2-7	TRBD1	TGTGCCAGCTCGGACAGGGTCTACGAGCAGTACTTC	CASSDRVYEQYF
few	TRBV6-6	TRBJ1-1	TRBD1	TGTGCCAGCAGTCCCGGACAGGGGATTGGGCAAGCTTTCTTT	CASSPGQGIGQAFF
-	TRBV5-1	TRBJ1-2	-	TGCGCCAGCAGCTTTTTAGGGAGCCTGGATTCGGGCTATGGCTACACCTTC	CASSFLGSLDSGYGYTF
-	TRBV28	TRBJ2-3	-	TGTGCCAGCACTGACATCGATACGCAGTATTTT	CASTDIDTQYF
-	TRBV7-2	TRBJ1-2	-	TGTGCCAGCAGCTTAGACAGCAACTATGGCTACACCTTC	CASSLDSNYGYTF
-	TRBV29-1	TRBJ1-4	TRBD1	TGCAGCGTTGAAAATTGGGCAGGGGGTAATAGTGAAAAACTGTTTTTT	CSVENWAGGNSEKLFF
once	TRBV10-3	TRBJ2-3	TRBD1	TGTGCCATCAGTGAGTCGCCCGGGACAGGGGGTGATACGCAGTATTTT	CAISESPGTGGDTQYF
-	TRBV7-2	TRBJ2-7	TRBD2	TGTGCCAGCAGCTTGGCCGGGACTAAGGACGAGCAGTACTTC	CASSLAGTKDEQYF
many	TRBV28	TRBJ1-5	TRBD1	TGTGCCAGCACCACACAGGGGAGCAATCAGCCCCAGCATTTT	CASTTQGSNQPQHF
once	TRBV7-9	TRBJ2-5	-	TGTGCCAGCAGCTCCCCTAGCGCAATTAAAGAGACCCAGTACTTC	CASSSPSAIKETQYF
-	TRBV19	TRBJ2-2	TRBD2	TGTGCCATTGGGAGCGGGAGGGCCTTCTTCACCGGGGAGCTGTTTTTT	CAIGSGRAFFTGELFF
-	TRBV4-1	TRBJ2-7	TRBD2	TGCGCCAGCAGCCCGGGACTAGTCGGGGGGACGACCTACGAGCAGTACTTC	CASSPGLVGGTTYEQYF
-	TRBV5-5	TRBJ1-6	-	TGTGCCAGCAGCCCCGGTACCACCCCTGGTTCACCCCTCCACTTT	CASSPGTTPGSPLHF
-	TRBV27	TRBJ1-6	-	TGTGCCAGCAGTTCCCAGGGTTCACCCCTCCACTTT	CASSSQGSPLHF
-	TRBV3-1/TRBV3-2	TRBJ2-7	TRBD2	TGTGCCAGCAGACGAACCGGGACTAGCGTAACCTACGAGCAGTACTTC	CASRRTGTSVTYEQYF
once	TRBV2	TRBJ2-2	-	TGTGCCAGCAGTGAACAAGGACTCCCGAACACCGGGGAGCTGTTTTTT	CASSEQGLPNTGELFF
-	TRBV19	TRBJ1-6	-	TGTGCCAGGACTCGCCGGGAGACAGACTCACCCCTCCACTTT	CARTRRETDSPLHF
-	TRBV28	TRBJ2-7	TRBD1	TGTGCCAGCAGATTGGACAGGCTCGAGCAGTACTTC	CASRLDRLEQYF
-	TRBV5-4	TRBJ2-1	-	TGTGCCAGCAGCTTGGGGTTTGCAGGCCCCGATGAGCAGTTCTTC	CASSLGFAGPDEQFF
few	TRBV5-1	TRBJ2-7	-	TGCGCCAGCAGCGAGCTAGCCATTGACGAGCAGTACTTC	CASSELAIDEQYF
once	TRBV28	TRBJ2-7	-	TGTGCCAGCAGTTTCGAAGCGGGTTCCTACGAGCAGTACTTC	CASSFEAGSYEQYF
once	TRBV10-2	TRBJ2-1	TRBD2	TGCGCCAGCAGTGAAAGCGGGAGGGGATACAATGAGCAGTTCTTC	CASSESGRGYNEQFF